This T cell receptor (beta chain) was obtained from a study of OX40 agonist ivuxolimab in advanced cancers. Study in general: Partial responses were achieved by three patients, of whom one had hepatocellular carcinoma and two had cutaneous melanoma.

CDR3 length equals 16 residues. The V gene end was trimmed by 4 bases and the J gene end by 8 bases; junction bases not matched to a gene: 7. Germline loops: CDR1 LNHDA, CDR2 SQIVND (reference sequence). Produced via immunoSEQ multiplex PCR; TCRdb's table is partial and in-frame only. This sample carries roughly 60,000 clones, roughly 84% of them seen once, and the ten largest clones take 4.6%. This receptor was identified in an adult with an advanced solid tumor such as melanoma, head and neck, liver or kidney cancer. The rearrangement links TRBV19 to TRBJ2-1; the match to TRBD2 covers 14 bases. The starting material was CD4+ or CD8+ T cells sorted from blood, obtained in a trial of the OX40 agonist ivuxolimab. Here the CDR3 reads CASSTGTSGGRDEQFF. The CDR3 DNA reads TGTGCCAGTAGTACTGGGACTAGCGGGGGTCGGGATGAGCAGTTCTTC.